One and the same sample provided the 8 T cell receptor beta chains below, sequenced in a study of post-analysis software for immune sequencing data (dated by TCRdb to about 2015). The antigens these receptors bind are not known. The library was generated by PCR. The instrument given in TCRdb is Illumina HiSeq 2500. Unique molecular identifiers were incorporated into TCR beta cDNA libraries to reduce PCR and sequencing biases. TCRdb ran its own pipeline on the public reads, namely fastp trimming at Q25 and MiXCR clone calling, and kept in-frame beta chains. One record per CDR3 amino acid sequence lists the most common genes and DNA. This sample is represented by 500,000 to 600,000 distinct CDR3 sequences; roughly two fifths of them were singletons. Together, the top ten hold roughly 1.8% of the sample. Findings and caveats that apply to the study as a whole: A handful of TRBV segments, including TRBV5-6, TRBV5-1 and TRBV20-1, were significantly more frequent in patients than controls.

The sequencing input was blood. The receptor source for this set is a girl aged 10 to 17 with multiple sclerosis.

This chain links TRBV3-1 with TRBJ2-1; TRBD2 matches at 12 bases. The length of the CDR3 is 17 residues. The V segment lost 6 bases and the J segment 5 bases; nucleotides outside the gene matches: 11. Per germline, CDR1 LGHDT and CDR2 YNNKEL (reference sequence). The CDR3: CASSLGLAGFVNNEQFF. Here the CDR3 DNA reads TGTGCCAGCAGTCTCGGACTAGCGGGGTTTGTAAACAATGAGCAGTTCTTC.

This clonotype came up a few times. The V and J genes are TRBV7-6 and TRBJ2-1; D ambiguous. The CDR3 contains 15 residues. Trimming took 5 bases from V and 4 from J, leaving 15 bases between them. The germline gives CDR1 SGHVS, CDR2 FNYEAQ. CDR3 sequence reads: CASSPPPIGYNEQFF. CDR3 DNA sequence: TGTGCCAGCAGCCCTCCACCGATTGGATACAATGAGCAGTTCTTC.

This chain links TRBV7-9 with TRBJ2-3; perhaps TRBD1 as D (5 bases). V gave up 5 bases and J gave up 0 bases, with 15 bases separating them. The germline V gene has CDR1 SEHNR and CDR2 FQNEAQ (reference sequence). The CDR3 extends over 16 amino acids. The CDR3 DNA reads TGTGCCAGCAGCGGCCAGGACACGTCTAGCACAGATACGCAGTATTTT. Amino acid sequence: CASSGQDTSSTDTQYF.

This chain joins TRBV5-1 and TRBJ2-7; D may be TRBD2 (6 bases). V shed 5 bases and J shed 4 bases, with 13 bases lying between them. The CDR3 has 13 amino acids. The germline CDR1 and CDR2 sequences are SGHRS and YFSETQ. In DNA, the CDR3 is TGCGCCAGCAGATTTCGGCGGGATTACGAGCAGTACTTC. Translating it yields CASRFRRDYEQYF.

The chain has TRBV10-3 and TRBJ2-3; D not certain. With 3 bases removed from V and 1 base from J, the gap between germline ends came to 8 bases. The germline gives CDR1 ENHRY, CDR2 SYGVKD. The CDR3 totals 14 residues. The CDR3 bases are TGTGCCATCAGTGACAAGGGCCGCACAGATACGCAGTATTTT. Its protein is CAISDKGRTDTQYF.

The rearrangement links TRBV12-1 to TRBJ1-2; TRBD1 is the table's D call, not checked against the DNA. TRBV12-1 is a pseudogene segment. This CDR3 has 19 amino acids. As DNA, the CDR3 is TGTGCCAGCAGCCCTAACTTGACGGGACAGGGAGCCCCTAACTATGGCTACACCTTC. This encodes CASSPNLTGQGAPNYGYTF.

In its sample, this clonotype was seen a few times. The junction and the germline gene differ at one end; a read error may be behind it. The chain employs TRBV12-3 or TRBV12-4 and TRBJ2-7, with 11 bases lining up with TRBD2. This CDR3 has 14 residues. The CDR3 loop reads CASRLAGGGYEQYF. The CDR3 nucleotides are TGTGCCAGCAGGTTAGCGGGAGGGGGCTACGAGCAGTACTTC.

CDR3 in DNA: TGCGCCAGCAGCCGTTCTGGGACAGGGAATCAGCCCCAGCATTTT. Its protein is CASSRSGTGNQPQHF. The rearrangement uses TRBV5-1 and TRBJ1-5; 9 positions match TRBD1. V was pared by 4 bases and J by 4 bases, with 6 bases of the junction left unmatched. The germline gives CDR1 SGHRS, CDR2 YFSETQ. The CDR3 length is 15 residues.